What follows are 20 T cell receptor beta chains derived from one specimen sequenced in a study of blood T cell repertoires in COVID-19. Sequencing was performed with immunoSEQ multiplex PCR; in TCRdb, only in-frame clones are kept and a portion is missing. The sample has about 200,000 clones, more than 65% seen once. Sample: PBMCs or T cells enriched from blood (not recorded which). Every receptor here comes from a middle-aged man who had recovered from COVID-19.

The rearrangement links TRBV7-2 to TRBJ1-2; possible D gene TRBD1, 6 bases. The germline V and J ends were trimmed by 4 bases and 0 bases, with 12 bases remaining between them. The CDR3 is 15 residues long. Germline CDR1 is SGHTA and CDR2 is FQGNSA. CDR3 loop: CASSYDAGANYGYTF. In DNA form, the CDR3 reads TGTGCCAGCAGCTACGACGCAGGGGCTAACTATGGCTACACCTTC.

Only a few counts were recorded for this clone. No conserved phenylalanine or tryptophan ends this CDR3, so it is likely a read error. The DNA is left out, because the CDR3 cannot be placed on it with certainty; the CDR3 is given as TCRdb lists it. This chain joins TRBV28 and TRBJ1-4. The CDR3 is made up of 11 amino acids, end residues included. Germline lookup yields CDR1 MDHEN and CDR2 SYDVKM. CDR3 in amino acids: CASSFEGRIII.

This clone came up once. V and J are TRBV5-1 and TRBJ1-1; D gene unclear. Trimming removed 0 bases at V and 0 bases at J, with 12 bases between. Germline V gene sequence: CDR1 SGHRS, CDR2 YFSETQ. CDR3 length equals 16 residues. As DNA, the CDR3 is TGCGCCAGCAGCTTGGTTTCGGTCACTATGAACACTGAAGCTTTCTTT. Encoded protein: CASSLVSVTMNTEAFF. Variable domain in full (rest from reference TRBV5-1 and TRBJ1-1): KAGVTQTPRYLIKTRGQQVTLSCSPISGHRSVSWYQQTPGQGLQFLFEYFSETQRNKGNFPGRFSGRQFSNSRSEMNVSTLELGDSALYLCASSLVSVTMNTEAFFGQGTRLTVV.

The chain uses TRBV21-1 and TRBJ1-2. TRBV21-1 is a known pseudogene. The CDR3 runs 18 residues. The CDR3 region is CASSKTAPGGRGNYGYTF. In nucleotides, the CDR3 is TGTGCCAGCAGCAAAACAGCGCCCGGGGGGCGAGGCAACTATGGCTACACCTTC.

The chain employs TRBV5-6 and TRBJ2-5; D is uncertain. The V gene's germline CDR1 is SGHDT and CDR2 YYEEEE. This CDR3 comprises 12 residues. V was trimmed by 5 bases and J by 7 bases, leaving 12 bases between them. The CDR3 DNA sequence: TGTGCCAGCAGTCTAGGCGAATTGACCCAGTACTTC. Protein: CASSLGELTQYF.

The rearrangement links TRBV5-1 to TRBJ1-6; D is undetermined. The germline CDR1 and CDR2 sequences are SGHRS and YFSETQ. The CDR3 covers 15 residues. Deletions cut 0 bases from V and 0 bases from J, with 4 bases between. The chain's CDR3 is CASSLARSYNSPLHF. The CDR3 region has the DNA TGCGCCAGCAGCTTGGCCCGCTCCTATAATTCACCCCTCCACTTT. Full variable domain (outside the CDR3, taken from reference TRBV5-1 and TRBJ1-6): KAGVTQTPRYLIKTRGQQVTLSCSPISGHRSVSWYQQTPGQGLQFLFEYFSETQRNKGNFPGRFSGRQFSNSRSEMNVSTLELGDSALYLCASSLARSYNSPLHFGNGTRLTVT.

This clone appeared a single time. CDR3 sequence (DNA): TGTGCCAGCAGCCAAGTAGCCCCCGGACAGATAGCTTTCTTT. This translates into CASSQVAPGQIAFF. The chain is built from TRBV14 and TRBJ1-1; a weak D match, TRBD1 (6 bases). Trimming took 1 base from V and 10 from J, leaving 16 bases between them. This CDR3 spans 14 amino acids. Germline CDR1 reads SGHDN; CDR2 reads FVKESK.

This rearrangement joins TRBV5-1 to TRBJ1-2; D unresolved. This CDR3 comprises 15 residues. Trimming pared 2 bases from V and 4 bases from J, leaving 15 bases between. Germline CDR1 reads SGHRS; CDR2 reads YFSETQ. The CDR3 sequence is CASSFSGGTSYGYTF. The CDR3 DNA sequence: TGCGCCAGCAGCTTTTCCGGCGGCACCTCCTATGGCTACACCTTC. Combining the CDR3 with reference TRBV5-1 and TRBJ1-2 gives the whole variable domain KAGVTQTPRYLIKTRGQQVTLSCSPISGHRSVSWYQQTPGQGLQFLFEYFSETQRNKGNFPGRFSGRQFSNSRSEMNVSTLELGDSALYLCASSFSGGTSYGYTFGSGTRLTVV.

V usage is TRBV28 and J usage is TRBJ1-5; D ambiguous. Germline V CDR1 and CDR2: MDHEN, SYDVKM. V shed 0 bases and J shed 3 bases, with 6 bases lying between them. This CDR3 spans 14 amino acids. CDR3: CASSLWGNNQPQHF. The DNA of the CDR3 is TGTGCCAGCAGTTTATGGGGCAACAATCAGCCCCAGCATTTT.

The V call is TRBV6-1, the J call TRBJ1-6; no firm D call. V lost 0 bases to trimming and J lost 12 bases, with 9 bases between them. There are 13 residues in the CDR3. Germline V gene data show CDR1 as MNHNS and CDR2 as SASEGT. The CDR3 bases are TGTGCCAGCAGTGAAGCGCGGGTTTTACCCCTCCACTTT. Its translation is CASSEARVLPLHF.

This clone was recorded many times. CDR3 bases: TGTGCCAGCAGTTTATACCTTCCGGGACAGGGGGCCAAAAACATTCAGTACTTC. This codes for CASSLYLPGQGAKNIQYF. The chain is built from TRBV27 and TRBJ2-4; 10 bases agree with TRBD1. CDR3 length: 18 residues. V lost 1 base to trimming and J lost 1 base; unmatched junction nucleotides: 7. Looked up from germline, CDR1 is MNHEY and CDR2 is SMNVEV (reference sequence).

This clone was recorded a few times. This chain uses TRBV5-4 with TRBJ1-2; 8 bases map to TRBD1. The V and J ends lost 4 bases and 8 bases, in that order; junction bases with no gene match: 7. The CDR3 is 13 residues long. Germline CDR1 and CDR2: SGHNT and YYREEE (reference sequence). In DNA, the CDR3 is TGTGCCAGCAGCACCGACAGGGGAGGGGGCTACACCTTC. Translating gives CASSTDRGGGYTF.

Many counts were recorded for this clone. The identical CDR3 is also encoded by other nucleotide sequences in the sample. Here the CDR3 reads CASSLGRGNTEAFF. For the CDR3, the DNA is TGTGCCAGCAGTTTAGGCCGGGGGAACACTGAAGCTTTCTTT. The chain uses TRBV27 and TRBJ1-1; D remains ambiguous. Trimming pared 2 bases from V and 1 base from J, leaving 8 bases between. CDR1 is MNHEY, CDR2 SMNVEV, per germline (reference sequence). The CDR3 extends over 14 amino acids.

The chain couples TRBV19 to TRBJ1-1; D might be TRBD1 (5 bases). Trimming took 5 bases from V and 7 from J, leaving 14 bases between them. Germline CDR1 is LNHDA and CDR2 is SQIVND (reference sequence). This CDR3 region has 13 residues. CDR3 nucleotides: TGTGCCAGTAGTTCAGGTCGCGGGGGTGAAGCTTTCTTT. Protein: CASSSGRGGEAFF.

This chain uses TRBV19 with TRBJ2-7; D is ambiguous. The CDR3 covers 14 residues. CDR1 is LNHDA, CDR2 SQIVND, per germline (reference sequence). V was pared by 4 bases and J by 2 bases, with 12 bases between. DNA of the CDR3: TGTGCCAGTAGTACTCGACTGAACCCCTACGAGCAGTACTTC. Translating it yields CASSTRLNPYEQYF.

Only one count was recorded for this clone. V usage is TRBV7-8 and J usage is TRBJ1-2; possibly TRBD1 for D (5 bases). The CDR3 is 15 residues long. V lost 5 bases and J 8 bases, leaving 21 bases between the germline ends. Germline loops: CDR1 SGHVS, CDR2 FQNEAQ. CDR3 amino acids: CASSIGAGSFEGYTF. CDR3 nucleotides: TGTGCCAGCAGCATAGGGGCAGGATCATTTGAAGGCTACACCTTC.

The chain recombines TRBV19 with TRBJ1-2, with a possible D match to TRBD1 (5 bases). The CDR3 is made up of 14 amino acids. V lost 7 bases and J 4 bases, leaving 16 bases between the germline ends. The germline V gene has CDR1 LNHDA and CDR2 SQIVND (reference sequence). The CDR3, as DNA: TGTGCCAGTAATATGGGGCAGGGCGGCTATGGCTACACCTTC. It yields the protein CASNMGQGGYGYTF.

The chain combines TRBV7-9 with TRBJ1-2, with D hard to call. This CDR3 is built from 18 residues. V was cut by 0 bases and J by 3 bases, with 20 bases left in between. The germline gives CDR1 SEHNR, CDR2 FQNEAQ (reference sequence). The CDR3 nucleotides are TGTGCCAGCAGCTTAGCGATAAGAGGGTTTGAGAAAGACTATGGCTACACCTTC. Its translation: CASSLAIRGFEKDYGYTF.

This clone has just a few counts. CDR3 in amino acids: CAWRSPGQANEKLFF. CDR3 nucleotide sequence: TGTGCCTGGCGTTCCCCGGGACAGGCTAATGAAAAACTGTTTTTT. The chain uses TRBV30 and TRBJ1-4; 8 bases align to TRBD1. The germline gives CDR1 GTSNPN, CDR2 SVGIG (reference sequence). Trimming took 5 bases from V and 3 from J; bases not matched to a gene: 8. The CDR3 is made up of 15 amino acids.

V and J are TRBV29-1 and TRBJ1-1, with a weak D call TRBD1 (6 bases). The V gene lost 2 bases and the J gene lost 7 bases, with 17 bases spanning the gap. This CDR3 is built from 14 residues. Germline V gene sequence: CDR1 SQVTM, CDR2 ANQGSEA. The CDR3 is CSVERGKAHLEAFF. The DNA for the CDR3 is TGCAGCGTTGAAAGGGGGAAGGCCCACCTTGAAGCTTTCTTT.